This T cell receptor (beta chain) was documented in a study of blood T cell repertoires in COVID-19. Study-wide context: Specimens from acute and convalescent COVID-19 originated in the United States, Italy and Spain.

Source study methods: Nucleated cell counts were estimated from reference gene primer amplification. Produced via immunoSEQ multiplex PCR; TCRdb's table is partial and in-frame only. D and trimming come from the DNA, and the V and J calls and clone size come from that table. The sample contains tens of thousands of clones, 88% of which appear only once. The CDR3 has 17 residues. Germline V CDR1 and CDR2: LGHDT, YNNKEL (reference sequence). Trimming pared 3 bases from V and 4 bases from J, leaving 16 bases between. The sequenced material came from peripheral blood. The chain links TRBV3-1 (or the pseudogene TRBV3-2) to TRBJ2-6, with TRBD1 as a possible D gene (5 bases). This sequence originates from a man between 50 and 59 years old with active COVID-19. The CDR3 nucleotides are TGTGCCAGCAGCCATTATTCGTACAGGACCGGGGCCAACGTCCTGACTTTC. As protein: CASSHYSYRTGANVLTF.